Sequencing of this TCR beta chain was carried out in a study of type 1 regulatory T cells. Study summary: This in vitro CD4 product, T-allo10, is enriched for Tr1 cells and alloantigen-specific.

TCRdb redid the calling of the reads with MiXCR, one entry per CDR3 protein. The repertoire consists of 75,000 to 100,000 distinct CDR3 sequences, with less than 40% occurring once and the leading ten covering about 2.4%. The source is a human donor in good health. The sample consisted of CD4+ T cells, either the whole sample or a sorted fraction (not recorded which).

The CDR3 loop reads CASSLSNQPQHF. The CDR3 DNA is TGTGCCAGCAGCCTGAGCAATCAGCCCCAGCATTTT. V and J are TRBV5-6 and TRBJ1-5; D unclear. The V end lost 4 bases, the J end lost 1 base, and 3 bases lay between the germline ends. The CDR3 is 12 residues long. Germline V lookup: CDR1 SGHDT, CDR2 YYEEEE.